This TCR beta chain was sequenced for a study of PD-L1 blockade in urothelial cancer. About the research overall: Patients with male sex and bladder-origin urothelial cancer accounted for about 85% of the 29 enrolled. Reported median T cell count for blood samples was 140,000 to 150,000. Study-wide results and caveats: Greater 3-week expansion of tumor-associated blood clones was recorded for durable-benefit patients.

A few counts support this clone. The antigen remains unidentified. Every PCR received spiked-in synthetic TCR analog templates. Measured with immunoSEQ multiplex PCR; TCRdb has only the in-frame clones, and not every one. This table has tens of thousands of clones, roughly 84% appearing once. The CDR3 covers 17 residues. Looked up from germline, CDR1 is GTSNPN and CDR2 is SVGIG (reference sequence). The V and J ends lost 0 bases and 0 bases, in that order; junction bases with no gene match: 6. The TCR originated in a man in his 70s with urothelial cancer. V gene TRBV30 combines with J gene TRBJ1-4, with 8 positions matching TRBD1. Sequencing used PBMCs, obtained around atezolizumab (anti-PD-L1) treatment. In nucleotides, the CDR3 is TGTGCCTGGAGTGTACAGGGGGGAGTTACAACTAATGAAAAACTGTTTTTT. Encoded protein: CAWSVQGGVTTNEKLFF.